The 4 T cell receptor beta chains below come from one sample, sequenced in a study of blood T cell repertoires in COVID-19. The assay was immunoSEQ multiplex PCR, and TCRdb's table has in-frame clones only and misses some. The sample has over 200,000 clones; around nine tenths are singletons. Sequenced: peripheral blood. Source of these receptors: a woman aged 60-70 years with acute or convalescent COVID-19.

In nucleotides, the CDR3 is TGTGCCAGCAGTGAACTTACAGGGGGCAAGGTGGGCAATCAGCCCCAGCATTTT. Translation gives CASSELTGGKVGNQPQHF. This chain connects TRBV2 to TRBJ1-5; 9 bases are shared with TRBD1. The CDR3 covers 18 residues. The germline gives CDR1 SNHLY, CDR2 FYNNEI. Losses at the gene ends were 2 bases for V and 2 bases for J; bases not matched to a gene: 10. Looking up the rest from reference TRBV2 and TRBJ1-5 gives the full variable domain: EPEVTQTPSHQVTQMGQEVILRCVPISNHLYFYWYRQILGQKVEFLVSFYNNEISEKSEIFDDQFSVERPDGSNFTLKIRSTKLEDSAMYFCASSELTGGKVGNQPQHFGDGTRLSIL.

The chain uses TRBV2 and TRBJ2-7; tentatively, D is TRBD2 (6 bases). Germline V gene lookup returns CDR1 SNHLY and CDR2 FYNNEI. With 7 bases removed from V and 5 bases from J, the gap between germline ends came to 21 bases. The CDR3 sequence is 15 residues long. CDR3 protein: CASKKGGGRSNEQYF. As DNA, the CDR3 is TGTGCCAGCAAAAAGGGAGGCGGCAGGTCCAACGAGCAGTACTTC. Filled out from reference TRBV2 and TRBJ2-7, the complete variable domain reads EPEVTQTPSHQVTQMGQEVILRCVPISNHLYFYWYRQILGQKVEFLVSFYNNEISEKSEIFDDQFSVERPDGSNFTLKIRSTKLEDSAMYFCASKKGGGRSNEQYFGPGTRLTVT.

This clone was counted a few times. V is TRBV21-1 and J is TRBJ2-7; the D call of TRBD2 is as the table states it, not checked on the DNA. TRBV21-1 is designated a pseudogene. The CDR3 length is 13 residues. The CDR3 reads CASSKAGAFWEYF. The CDR3 DNA sequence: TGTGCCAGCAGCAAGGCGGGGGCCTTTTGGGAGTACTTC.

This rearrangement joins TRBV4-1 to TRBJ2-1; D remains ambiguous. Trimming pared 0 bases from V and 2 bases from J, leaving 14 bases between. The CDR3 runs to 17 residues. Germline V gene lookup returns CDR1 MGHRA and CDR2 YSYEKL. As DNA, the CDR3 is TGCGCCAGCAGCCAAGAAGGAGCCTCTGCAACCTACAATGAGCAGTTCTTC. It translates to CASSQEGASATYNEQFF.